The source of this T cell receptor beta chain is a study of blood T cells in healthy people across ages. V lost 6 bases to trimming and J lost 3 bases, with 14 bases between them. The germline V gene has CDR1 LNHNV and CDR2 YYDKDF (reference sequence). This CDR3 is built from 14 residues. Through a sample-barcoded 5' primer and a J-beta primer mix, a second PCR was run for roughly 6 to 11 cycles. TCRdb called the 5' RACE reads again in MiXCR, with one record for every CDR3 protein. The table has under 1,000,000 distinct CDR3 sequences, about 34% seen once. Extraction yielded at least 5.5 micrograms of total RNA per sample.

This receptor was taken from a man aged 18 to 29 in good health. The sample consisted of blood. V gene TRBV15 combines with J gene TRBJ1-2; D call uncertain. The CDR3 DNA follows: TGTGCCACCAGATCTAACAAGGGATACTATGGCTACACCTTC. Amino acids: CATRSNKGYYGYTF.